This entry lists 5 T cell receptor beta chains sequenced from one sample in a study of blood T cell repertoires in COVID-19. Produced via immunoSEQ multiplex PCR; TCRdb's table is partial and in-frame only. Here the sample spans approximately 25,000 clones, just over 90% being singletons. Sequencing used peripheral blood. The receptor set was obtained from a man aged 65 to 79 with active COVID-19.

V and J are TRBV19 and TRBJ2-1, with TRBD2 identical over 12 bases. The germline V gene encodes CDR1 LNHDA and CDR2 SQIVND (reference sequence). The CDR3 length is 16 residues. V shed 5 bases and J 5 bases; nucleotides not matched to a gene: 7. The CDR3 reads CASSAGTSGWHNEQFF. CDR3 in DNA: TGTGCCAGTAGTGCTGGGACTAGCGGGTGGCACAATGAGCAGTTCTTC.

The gene calls are TRBV5-1 and TRBJ2-7, with 8 bases identical to TRBD1. Trimming removed 1 base from V and 5 bases from J; junction bases left unmatched: 5. This CDR3 comprises 14 residues. Germline-derived CDR1 and CDR2 are SGHRS and YFSETQ. This chain's CDR3 is CASSLRDRRHEQYF. CDR3 DNA sequence: TGCGCCAGCAGCTTGCGGGACAGGCGGCACGAGCAGTACTTC.

In this sample, this clone turned up a few times. The chain couples TRBV18 to TRBJ2-7; 7 nucleotides align to TRBD1. J was trimmed by 4 bases and V by 6 bases; bases with no gene match: 12. The germline CDR1 and CDR2 sequences are KGHSH and LQKENI. This CDR3 contains 15 residues. The CDR3 protein is CASSQSGTVAYEQYF. CDR3 nucleotides: TGTGCCAGCTCCCAATCCGGGACAGTGGCTTACGAGCAGTACTTC.

In its sample, this clone was seen once. The chain is built from TRBV29-1 and TRBJ2-4, with a weak D call TRBD1 (6 bases). Germline V lookup: CDR1 SQVTM, CDR2 ANQGSEA. The CDR3 sequence is 14 residues long. Trimming removed 4 bases at V and 0 bases at J, with 10 bases between. The CDR3 is CSVATGRAKNIQYF. CDR3 in DNA: TGCAGCGTTGCCACAGGGCGAGCCAAAAACATTCAGTACTTC.

This chain uses TRBV18 with TRBJ1-1; no clear D gene. The CDR3 has 12 residues. Germline V gene data show CDR1 as KGHSH and CDR2 as LQKENI. With 7 bases removed from V and 1 base from J, the gap between germline ends came to 7 bases. As DNA, the CDR3 is TGTGCCAGCTTTGGGCCGAACACTGAAGCTTTCTTT. This translates into CASFGPNTEAFF.